This record concerns one TCR beta chain sequence. Per the original methods: Cell counts per sample came from amplifying reference gene primers. This table comes from immunoSEQ multiplex PCR, and its TCRdb copy is limited to in-frame clones, with some not included. V and J calls and clone size are as listed in that table; D and trimming were resolved from the DNA. The sample lists approximately 100,000 clones; 80% to 90% were seen once. Trimming left V 2 bases short and J 1 base short, with 9 bases between. There are 15 residues in the CDR3. Germline V lookup: CDR1 SNHLY, CDR2 FYNNEI. This sample is drawn from a study of blood T cell repertoires in COVID-19. About the study: The cDNA or gDNA used as material had been derived from T cells, B-cell-depleted T cells, or PBMCs.

The sequence was collected from a woman aged 50 to 60 who had recovered from COVID-19. This chain joins TRBV2 and TRBJ2-1; D perhaps matches TRBD1 (5 bases). Material: PBMCs or T cells enriched from blood (not recorded which). Here the CDR3 reads CASSESQGSYNEQFF. The CDR3 bases are TGTGCCAGCAGTGAAAGTCAGGGTTCCTACAATGAGCAGTTCTTC.